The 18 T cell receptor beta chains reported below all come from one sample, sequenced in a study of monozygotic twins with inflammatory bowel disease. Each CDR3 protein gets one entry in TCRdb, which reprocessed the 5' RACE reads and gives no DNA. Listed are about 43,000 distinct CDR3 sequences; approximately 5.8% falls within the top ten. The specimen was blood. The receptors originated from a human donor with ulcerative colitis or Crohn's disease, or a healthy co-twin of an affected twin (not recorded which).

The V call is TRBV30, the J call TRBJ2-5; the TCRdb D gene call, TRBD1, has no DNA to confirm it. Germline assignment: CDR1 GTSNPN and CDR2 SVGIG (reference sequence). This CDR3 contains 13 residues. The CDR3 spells CAWTGNLRETQYF.

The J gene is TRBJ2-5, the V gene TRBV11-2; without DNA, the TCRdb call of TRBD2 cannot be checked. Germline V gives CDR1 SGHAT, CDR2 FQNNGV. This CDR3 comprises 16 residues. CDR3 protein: CASSRRRAGTQETQYF.

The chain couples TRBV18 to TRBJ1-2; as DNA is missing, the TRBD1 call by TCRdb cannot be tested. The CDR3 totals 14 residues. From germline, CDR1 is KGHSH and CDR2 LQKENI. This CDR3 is CASFLNRQGDGYTF.

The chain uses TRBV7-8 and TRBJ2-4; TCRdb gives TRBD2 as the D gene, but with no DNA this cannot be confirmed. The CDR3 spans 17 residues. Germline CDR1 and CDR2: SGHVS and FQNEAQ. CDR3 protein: CASSSRQYGGTKNIQYF.

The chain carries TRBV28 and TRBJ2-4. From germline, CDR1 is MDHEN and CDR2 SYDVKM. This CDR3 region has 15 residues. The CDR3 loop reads CASSLGKTTKNIQYF.

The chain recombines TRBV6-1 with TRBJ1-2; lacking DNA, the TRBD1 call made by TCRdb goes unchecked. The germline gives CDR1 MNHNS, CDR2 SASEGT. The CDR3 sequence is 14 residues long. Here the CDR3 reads CASSEGGANYGYTF.

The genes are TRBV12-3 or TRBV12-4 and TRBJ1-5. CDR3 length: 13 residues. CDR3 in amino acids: CASSTEGYQPQHF.

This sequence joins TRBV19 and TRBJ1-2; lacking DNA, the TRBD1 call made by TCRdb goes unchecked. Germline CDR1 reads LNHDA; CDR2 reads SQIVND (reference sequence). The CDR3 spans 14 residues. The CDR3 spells CASRHTGNRRGYTF.

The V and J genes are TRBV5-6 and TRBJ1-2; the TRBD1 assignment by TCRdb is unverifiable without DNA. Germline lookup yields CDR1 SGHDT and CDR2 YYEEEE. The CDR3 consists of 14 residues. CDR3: CASRFGVRGTGYTF.

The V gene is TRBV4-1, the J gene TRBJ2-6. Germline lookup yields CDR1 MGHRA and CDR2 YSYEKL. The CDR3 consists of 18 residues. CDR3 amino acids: CASSHRNGQSSGANVLTF.

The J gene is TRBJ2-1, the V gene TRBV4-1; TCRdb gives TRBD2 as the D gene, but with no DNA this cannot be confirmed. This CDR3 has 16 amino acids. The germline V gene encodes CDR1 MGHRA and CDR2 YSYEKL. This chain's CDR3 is CASSQDGKLAVNEQFF.

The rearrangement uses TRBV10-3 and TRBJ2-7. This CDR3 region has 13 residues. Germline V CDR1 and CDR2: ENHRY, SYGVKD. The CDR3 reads CAISPSEWSEQYF.

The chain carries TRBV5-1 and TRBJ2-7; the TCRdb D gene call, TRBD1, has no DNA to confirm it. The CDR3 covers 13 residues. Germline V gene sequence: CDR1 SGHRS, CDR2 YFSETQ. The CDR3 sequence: CASSSPPVREQYF.

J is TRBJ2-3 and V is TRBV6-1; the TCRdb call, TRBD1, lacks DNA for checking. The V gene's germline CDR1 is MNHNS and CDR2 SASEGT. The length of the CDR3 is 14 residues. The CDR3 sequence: CASSEGPTQYTQYF.

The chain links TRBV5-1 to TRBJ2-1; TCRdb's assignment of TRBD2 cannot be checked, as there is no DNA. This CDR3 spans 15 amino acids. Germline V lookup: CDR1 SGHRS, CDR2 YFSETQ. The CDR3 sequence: CASSPRGGGVNEQFF.

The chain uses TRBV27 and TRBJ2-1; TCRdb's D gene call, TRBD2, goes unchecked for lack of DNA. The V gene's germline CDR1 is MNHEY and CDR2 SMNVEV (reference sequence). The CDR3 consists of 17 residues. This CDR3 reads CASSTIGTSGIHNEQFF.

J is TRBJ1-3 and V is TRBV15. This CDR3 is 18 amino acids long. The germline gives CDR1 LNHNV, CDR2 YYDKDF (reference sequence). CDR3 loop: CATSRDRVGKLAGNTIYF.

CDR3 sequence: CSAGRATEGKYF. This chain links TRBV20-1 with TRBJ2-3; TCRdb calls TRBD1, which cannot be checked without DNA. Germline V gene sequence: CDR1 DFQATT, CDR2 SNEGSKA (reference sequence). This CDR3 is built from 12 residues.